This T cell receptor (beta chain) was identified during a study of blood T cell repertoires in COVID-19. The overall study: Spain, Italy and the United States supplied samples that represented acute and convalescent COVID-19.

Germline loops: CDR1 SGDLS, CDR2 YYNGEE. This CDR3 contains 14 residues. V trimming: 0 bases; J trimming: 6 bases; junction bases outside the gene matches: 6. How the authors handled the data: How many nucleated cells were present was estimated from reference gene primer amplification. Only in-frame clones appear in the TCRdb table, and some are missing; sequencing was by immunoSEQ multiplex PCR. V and J calls and clone size are as listed in that table; D and trimming were resolved from the DNA. Of fewer than 30,000 clones in the sample, around 91% were seen once. This TCR came from a man aged 60 to 69 with acute or convalescent COVID-19. The chain carries TRBV9 and TRBJ2-7; TRBD1 agrees at 7 bases. Sequenced sample: peripheral blood. This CDR3 is CASSVGKGGSEQYF. The CDR3 coding sequence is TGTGCCAGCAGCGTAGGTAAAGGGGGCTCCGAGCAGTACTTC.